What follows is one T cell receptor (beta chain) and its context. Its antigen is currently unknown. 60 Vbeta and 13 Jbeta primers were used in PCR. Libraries were prepared by immunoSEQ multiplex PCR; TCRdb keeps only in-frame clonotypes and omits some of them. The table lists more than 100,000 clones, more than 75% of them singletons, with just over 8% in the top ten. The data originate from a study of cytomegalovirus exposure and HLA in healthy donors. Study-wide findings and caveats: A later analysis revealed that TCR association rates differed between HLA loci, peaking at DRB1 and bottoming out at HLA-C. TCR beta V- and J-gene trimming was later associated with a missense DCLRE1C variant.

CDR3 size: 17 residues. Trimming pared 0 bases from V and 0 bases from J, leaving 10 bases between. The germline V gene has CDR1 SGHNT and CDR2 YYREEE (reference sequence). This clonotype was obtained from a woman aged 50 to 65 in good health and CMV-seropositive. The specimen was PBMCs. This chain joins TRBV5-4 and TRBJ1-6; D ambiguous. The DNA of the CDR3 is TGTGCCAGCAGCTTGGGACATCCTAACTCCTATAATTCACCCCTCCACTTT. Amino acids: CASSLGHPNSYNSPLHF.